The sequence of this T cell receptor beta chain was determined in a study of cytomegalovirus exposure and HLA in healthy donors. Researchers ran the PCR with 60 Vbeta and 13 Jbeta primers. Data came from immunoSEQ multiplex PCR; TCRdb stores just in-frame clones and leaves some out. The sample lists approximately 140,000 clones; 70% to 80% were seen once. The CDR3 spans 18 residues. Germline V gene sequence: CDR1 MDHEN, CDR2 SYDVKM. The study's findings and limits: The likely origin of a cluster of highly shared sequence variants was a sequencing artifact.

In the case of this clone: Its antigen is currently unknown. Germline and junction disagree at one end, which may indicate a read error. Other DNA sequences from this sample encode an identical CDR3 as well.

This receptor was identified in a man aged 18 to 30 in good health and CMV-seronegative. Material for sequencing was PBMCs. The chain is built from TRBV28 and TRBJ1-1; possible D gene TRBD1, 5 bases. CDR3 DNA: TGTGCCAGCAGGTATTCGACCGACGGGGGAGTGGCGAACACCGAAGCTTTCTTT. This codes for CASRYSTDGGVANTEAFF.